The 14 T cell receptor beta chains in this list originate from one sample, sequenced in a study of shared clonotypes between healthy human individuals. Profiled with immunoSEQ multiplex PCR; TCRdb holds only in-frame clones, not every one. The table shows 2 million or so clones, with 90% to 95% occurring only once. What was sequenced was naive CD4+ T cells sorted from blood. This sample's subset: CD45RA+ positively selected. These receptors were collected from a man younger than 30 in good health.

The CDR3 DNA sequence: TGCGCCAGCAGCTTACGGACAGGGGGGGATACGCAGTATTTT. Protein product: CASSLRTGGDTQYF. This rearrangement joins TRBV5-1 to TRBJ2-3, with 10 nucleotides matching TRBD1. The CDR3 is made up of 14 amino acids. Germline CDR1 is SGHRS and CDR2 is YFSETQ. The ends lost 2 bases at V and 6 bases at J; junction bases unmatched: 3.

The chain combines TRBV6-1 with TRBJ1-1; weak D call: TRBD1 (6 bases). CDR3 length equals 15 residues. V lost 3 bases and J lost 1, with 12 bases in between. Germline CDR1 MNHNS, CDR2 SASEGT. DNA for the CDR3: TGTGCCAGCAGTGATAAGCCCAGGGGGAACACTGAAGCTTTCTTT. This translates into CASSDKPRGNTEAFF.

V and J are TRBV2 and TRBJ2-7, with 8 bases that match TRBD1. This CDR3 contains 14 residues. V lost 3 bases to trimming and J lost 6 bases; unmatched junction nucleotides: 7. Germline loops: CDR1 SNHLY, CDR2 FYNNEI. The CDR3 sequence: CASSEDRAPGEQYF. In nucleotides, the CDR3 is TGTGCCAGCAGTGAGGACAGGGCCCCGGGCGAGCAGTACTTC.

The chain has TRBV5-6 and TRBJ1-6, with 7 bases matching TRBD1. The CDR3 is 19 amino acids. V lost 3 bases, J lost 7 bases, and 19 bases stayed unmatched. Germline V gene lookup returns CDR1 SGHDT and CDR2 YYEEEE. The CDR3 region is CASSSRRTGVLGGNSPLHF. The CDR3 nucleotides read TGTGCCAGCAGCTCAAGGAGGACAGGCGTGTTAGGAGGGAATTCACCCCTCCACTTT.

CDR3 bases: TGCGCCAGCAGCTTAATCGGTGAGGGAACAGGGGCTGAAAACACCATATATTTT. As protein: CASSLIGEGTGAENTIYF. This chain uses TRBV5-1 with TRBJ1-3; TRBD1 matches at 7 bases. The V gene's germline CDR1 is SGHRS and CDR2 YFSETQ. The CDR3 extends over 18 amino acids. V gave up 2 bases and J gave up 6 bases; unmatched junction bases: 17.

The CDR3 here is CAWSVPWGLHF. The CDR3 DNA is TGTGCCTGGAGTGTGCCCTGGGGCCTCCACTTT. The V and J genes are TRBV30 and TRBJ1-6; D uncertain. CDR1 GTSNPN and CDR2 SVGIG come from the germline V gene (reference sequence). The CDR3 runs to 11 residues. The germline V and J ends were trimmed by 0 bases and 15 bases, with 9 bases remaining between them.

A single count supports this clone. The V call is TRBV6-1, the J call TRBJ2-5; no definite D call. CDR1 MNHNS and CDR2 SASEGT come from the germline V gene. This CDR3 comprises 12 residues. V lost 11 bases to trimming and J lost 0 bases, with 10 bases between them. As DNA, the CDR3 is TGTGCCGGCCAGAGAAACCAAGAGACCCAGTACTTC. Amino acid sequence: CAGQRNQETQYF.

The chain uses TRBV7-2 and TRBJ2-5; TRBD2 is a possible D gene (6 bases). Trimming removed 1 base from V and 4 bases from J, with 13 bases in between. Germline CDR1 SGHTA, CDR2 FQGNSA. This CDR3 has 15 residues. CDR3 sequence: CASSLDSGEIETQYF. The CDR3 region has the DNA TGTGCCAGCAGCTTAGATTCGGGGGAAATAGAGACCCAGTACTTC.

The chain employs TRBV2 and TRBJ1-4; 9 bases agree with TRBD1. CDR3 size: 12 residues. The ends lost 6 bases at V and 13 bases at J; junction bases unmatched: 6. Germline V gene data show CDR1 as SNHLY and CDR2 as FYNNEI. The CDR3 DNA sequence: TGTGCCAGCAGCCGGGACAGGGAACGACTGTTTTTT. Protein product: CASSRDRERLFF.

This chain links TRBV27 with TRBJ1-5; D is unclear. The CDR3 is 15 residues long. Germline-derived CDR1 and CDR2 are MNHEY and SMNVEV (reference sequence). V lost 5 bases and J 0 bases, leaving 11 bases between the germline ends. CDR3: CASSGSQNSNQPQHF. The CDR3 coding sequence is TGTGCCAGCAGTGGGTCGCAGAATAGCAATCAGCCCCAGCATTTT.

The CDR3 region is CASSRWASEYNEQFF. The CDR3 DNA follows: TGCGCCAGCAGTCGGTGGGCTAGCGAATACAATGAGCAGTTCTTC. The chain has TRBV10-2 and TRBJ2-1, with D possibly TRBD2 on 6 matching bases. Trimming removed 5 bases from V and 4 bases from J, with 15 bases in between. Germline V gene lookup returns CDR1 WSHSY and CDR2 SAAADI. This CDR3 is 15 amino acids long.

The chain has TRBV6-1 and TRBJ1-2; D is unresolved. The CDR3 is made up of 11 amino acids. Looked up from germline, CDR1 is MNHNS and CDR2 is SASEGT. Trimming left V 5 bases short and J 8 bases short, with 9 bases between. CDR3 sequence: CASSHTVGYTF. DNA of the CDR3: TGTGCCAGCAGTCATACAGTGGGCTACACCTTC.

The V call is TRBV6-1, the J call TRBJ1-3, with 8 bases that match TRBD1. The J segment lost 2 bases and the V segment lost 6 bases, leaving 0 bases of the junction unmatched. This CDR3 contains 13 residues. The germline gives CDR1 MNHNS, CDR2 SASEGT. DNA for the CDR3: TGTGCCAGCAGACAGGGGGCTGGAAACACCATATATTTT. Residues: CASRQGAGNTIYF.

The rearrangement uses TRBV6-5 and TRBJ2-5; possibly TRBD1 for D (6 bases). This CDR3 comprises 14 residues. Per the germline V gene, CDR1 is MNHEY and CDR2 is SVGAGI. The germline V and J ends were trimmed by 7 bases and 1 base, with 13 bases remaining between them. The CDR3 protein is CASMRGGSQETQYF. In DNA form, the CDR3 reads TGTGCCAGCATGCGAGGGGGAAGCCAAGAGACCCAGTACTTC.